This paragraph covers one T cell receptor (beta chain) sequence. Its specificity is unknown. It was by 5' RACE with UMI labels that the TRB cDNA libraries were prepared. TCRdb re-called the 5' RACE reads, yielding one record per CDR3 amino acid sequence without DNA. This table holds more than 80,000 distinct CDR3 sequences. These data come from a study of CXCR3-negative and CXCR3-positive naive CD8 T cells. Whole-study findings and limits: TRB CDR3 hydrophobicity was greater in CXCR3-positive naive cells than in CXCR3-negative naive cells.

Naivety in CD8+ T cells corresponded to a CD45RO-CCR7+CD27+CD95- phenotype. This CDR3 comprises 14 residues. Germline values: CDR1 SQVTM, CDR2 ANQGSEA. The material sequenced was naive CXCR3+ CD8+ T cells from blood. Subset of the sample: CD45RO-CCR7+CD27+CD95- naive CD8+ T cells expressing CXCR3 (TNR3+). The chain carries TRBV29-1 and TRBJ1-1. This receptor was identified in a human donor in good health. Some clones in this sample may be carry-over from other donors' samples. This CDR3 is CSVALGTTNTEAFF.